These 13 T cell receptor beta chains originate from one sample sequenced in a study of cytomegalovirus exposure and HLA in healthy donors (dated by TCRdb to between 2016 and 2019). The library was obtained by the immunoSEQ multiplex PCR assay. For the multiplex PCR, a mixture combining 60 forward primers for TCR Vbeta segments and 13 reverse primers for TCR Jbeta segments was used. TCRdb carries this immuneACCESS record with in-frame sequences only. Its versions omit some clonotypes, under half of them owing to an unresolved V gene in the studies checked, with the rest unexplained. For this sample the table gives 110,000 or so clones, of which almost 75% were detected only once. The top ten constitute roughly 8% of the sample. The sample was PBMCs. These receptors originate from a man aged 35-49 years in good health and CMV-seronegative.

This rearrangement joins TRBV10-3 to TRBJ2-3; TRBD2 aligns across 11 bases. With V trimmed by 5 bases and J by 3 bases, 7 bases remained unmatched. Per germline, CDR1 ENHRY and CDR2 SYGVKD. The CDR3 has 16 amino acids. The CDR3 reads CAISPTSGVNTDTQYF. The CDR3 DNA is TGTGCCATCAGTCCGACTAGCGGGGTGAATACAGATACGCAGTATTTT.

The rearrangement uses TRBV11-2 and TRBJ1-2, with 8 bases fitting TRBD1. The germline gives CDR1 SGHAT, CDR2 FQNNGV. Losses at the gene ends were 5 bases for V and 8 bases for J; bases not matched to a gene: 10. The CDR3 has 14 residues. DNA of the CDR3: TGTGCCAGCAGCCCTATTAGACAGGGGACGGGCTACACCTTC. This translates into CASSPIRQGTGYTF.

The rearrangement joins TRBV5-4 to TRBJ1-6, with 7 bases that match TRBD1. The V and J ends lost 0 bases and 6 bases, in that order; junction bases with no gene match: 6. Germline CDR1 SGHNT, CDR2 YYREEE (reference sequence). CDR3 length: 16 residues. The CDR3 spells CASSLASGTANSPLHF. CDR3 nucleotides: TGTGCCAGCAGCTTGGCCTCCGGGACAGCTAATTCACCCCTCCACTTT.

The chain joins TRBV7-2 to TRBJ2-3; 12 positions agree with TRBD2. The V gene's germline CDR1 is SGHTA and CDR2 FQGNSA. This CDR3 spans 18 amino acids. Trimming took 2 bases from V and 5 from J; bases not matched to a gene: 11. CDR3 DNA sequence: TGTGCCAGCAGCTTACGTCCTTCCCTAGCGGGGGGGCAAGATACGCAGTATTTT. Amino acids: CASSLRPSLAGGQDTQYF.

This clone showed up just once. The V gene is TRBV4-1, the J gene TRBJ2-5, with 8 bases lining up with TRBD2. The CDR3 covers 14 residues. V gave up 1 base and J gave up 4 bases; unmatched junction bases: 2. Germline CDR1 is MGHRA and CDR2 is YSYEKL. DNA for the CDR3: TGCGCCAGCAGCCAAGCAGCGGGGGTAGAGACCCAGTACTTC. Amino acid sequence: CASSQAAGVETQYF.

The CDR3 DNA follows: TGTGCCAGCAGCCCCATTCGGATGGCGGGGGGCGTCTTGGGGCAGCAGTACTTC. It codes for CASSPIRMAGGVLGQQYF. This rearrangement joins TRBV7-2 to TRBJ2-7; 8 nucleotides agree with TRBD2. The germline gives CDR1 SGHTA, CDR2 FQGNSA. The ends lost 5 bases at V and 8 bases at J; junction bases unmatched: 23. The CDR3 has 18 amino acids.

The chain combines TRBV19 with TRBJ1-1, with D tentatively TRBD1 (6 bases). Germline V gene data show CDR1 as LNHDA and CDR2 as SQIVND (reference sequence). The CDR3 is 13 amino acids. Trimming removed 8 bases from V and 0 bases from J, with 10 bases in between. The CDR3 loop is CASGQTVNTEAFF. The CDR3 DNA is TGTGCCAGTGGACAGACAGTGAACACTGAAGCTTTCTTT.

This rearrangement joins TRBV6-1 to TRBJ1-6, with 9 positions matching TRBD1. Per the germline V gene, CDR1 is MNHNS and CDR2 is SASEGT. The CDR3 runs to 14 residues. Unmatched junction bases numbered 4, after V lost 6 bases and J lost 7 bases. The CDR3 bases are TGTGCCAGCAGCAATGGACAGGGGAATTCACCCCTCCACTTT. Its protein is CASSNGQGNSPLHF.

This clone was seen a few times. This chain connects TRBV4-3 to TRBJ1-4; D gene unclear. The V and J ends lost 0 bases and 7 bases respectively, with 9 bases between them. This CDR3 spans 14 amino acids. Germline lookup yields CDR1 LGHNA and CDR2 YSLEER. CDR3: CASSQDHSVEKLFF. For the CDR3, the DNA is TGCGCCAGCAGCCAAGACCACTCGGTTGAAAAACTGTTTTTT.

About this clone itself: One end of the junction varies from germline; a read error may be responsible. The rearrangement links TRBV7-9 to TRBJ2-7, with D possibly being TRBD1 (6 bases). This CDR3 has 14 amino acids. CDR1 is SEHNR, CDR2 FQNEAQ, per germline (reference sequence). The CDR3 DNA reads TGTTCCAGCAGCTTAGGGGGTCGAGGGTTCGAGCAGTACTTC. It yields the protein CSSSLGGRGFEQYF.

This clone has a handful of counts. The V call is TRBV25-1, the J call TRBJ1-1; 8 bases line up with TRBD1. Germline CDR1 and CDR2: MGHDK and SYGVNS. Trimming removed 3 bases from V and 8 bases from J; junction bases left unmatched: 8. The CDR3 spans 14 residues. Here the CDR3 DNA reads TGTGCCAGCAGTGACCTCAGACAGGGGAGGGAAGCTTTCTTT. Protein: CASSDLRQGREAFF.

This clone came up a few times. V gene TRBV23-1 combines with J gene TRBJ1-3; no clear D gene. TRBV23-1 is flagged as an ORF with uncertain function. V lost 0 bases, J lost 1 base, and 7 bases lay in between. The CDR3 is made up of 15 amino acids. CDR3: CASSQSVGSGNTIYF. The CDR3 bases are TGCGCCAGCAGTCAATCCGTCGGGTCTGGAAACACCATATATTTT.

This chain connects TRBV6-1 to TRBJ1-5; TRBD1 matches at 9 bases. Losses at the gene ends were 0 bases for V and 6 bases for J; bases not matched to a gene: 3. CDR3 length: 15 residues. CDR1 MNHNS and CDR2 SASEGT come from the germline V gene. This CDR3 is CASSEAMGQGQPQHF. CDR3 DNA sequence: TGTGCCAGCAGTGAAGCTATGGGACAGGGTCAGCCCCAGCATTTT.